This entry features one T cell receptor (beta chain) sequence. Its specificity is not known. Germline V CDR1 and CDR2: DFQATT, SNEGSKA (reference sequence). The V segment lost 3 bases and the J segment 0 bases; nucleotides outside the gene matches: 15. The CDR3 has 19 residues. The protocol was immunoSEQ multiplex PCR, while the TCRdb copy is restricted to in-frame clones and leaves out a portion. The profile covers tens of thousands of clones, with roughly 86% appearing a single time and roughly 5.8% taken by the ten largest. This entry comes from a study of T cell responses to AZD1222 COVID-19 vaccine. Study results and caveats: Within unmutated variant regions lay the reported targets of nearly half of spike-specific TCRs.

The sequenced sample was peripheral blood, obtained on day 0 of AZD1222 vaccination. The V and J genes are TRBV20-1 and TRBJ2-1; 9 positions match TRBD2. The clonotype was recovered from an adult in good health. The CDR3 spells CSASQTGTSLVSSYNEQFF. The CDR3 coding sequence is TGCAGTGCTAGTCAGACCGGGACTAGCCTAGTAAGCTCCTACAATGAGCAGTTCTTC.